The 24 T cell receptor beta chains below all came from one sample that was sequenced in a study of Graves' ophthalmopathy and Graves' hyperthyroidism. Beta-chain TCR CDR3 regions were amplified from RNA transcripts. Investigators did first-round RT-PCR with HTBI primers, then second-round multiplex PCR. MiXCR was run by TCRdb on the multiplex PCR reads, yielding one entry per CDR3 protein. Of a few hundred thousand distinct CDR3 sequences in the sample, over 15% were seen once. The material sequenced was peripheral blood. These receptor sequences come from a woman aged 18-29 years with stable Graves' hyperthyroidism.

This chain uses TRBV29-1 with TRBJ1-1, with a weak D call TRBD1 (6 bases). Germline loops: CDR1 SQVTM, CDR2 ANQGSEA. CDR3 length: 13 residues. The V and J ends lost 6 bases and 4 bases respectively, with 15 bases between them. Written as DNA, the CDR3 is TGCAGCGTCCAGGGGCAGGAGGGCACTGAAGCTTTCTTT. As protein: CSVQGQEGTEAFF.

This clonotype turned up a few times. The chain joins TRBV11-2 to TRBJ2-2; 15 bases are a match to TRBD2. This CDR3 contains 19 residues. Germline CDR1 is SGHAT and CDR2 is FQNNGV. The J segment lost 9 bases and the V segment lost 1 base, leaving 12 bases of the junction unmatched. CDR3 bases: TGTGCCAGCAGCTTAGGTGGGACTAGCGGGGGGTCTTCGAGGAGGGAGCTGTTTTTT. Amino acids: CASSLGGTSGGSSRRELFF. The full variable domain, completed using reference TRBV11-2 and TRBJ2-2, is EAGVAQSPRYKIIEKRQSVAFWCNPISGHATLYWYQQILGQGPKLLIQFQNNGVVDDSQLPKDRFSAERLKGVDSTLKIQPAKLEDSAVYLCASSLGGTSGGSSRRELFFGEGSRLTVL.

The rearrangement links TRBV5-6 to TRBJ1-2; perhaps TRBD1 as D (5 bases). The CDR3 is 14 residues long. Looked up from germline, CDR1 is SGHDT and CDR2 is YYEEEE. Between the trimmed V and J ends, which lost 4 bases and 7 bases, there was a span of 17 bases. CDR3 in amino acids: CASSKPDRGGGYTF. CDR3 in DNA: TGTGCCAGCAGCAAACCGGACCGGGGGGGTGGCTACACCTTC. Full variable domain (remainder filled in from reference TRBV5-6 and TRBJ1-2): DAGVTQSPTHLIKTRGQQVTLRCSPKSGHDTVSWYQQALGQGPQFIFQYYEEEERQRGNFPDRFSGHQFPNYSSELNVNALLLGDSALYLCASSKPDRGGGYTFGSGTRLTVV.

This clonotype appeared many times. V is TRBV20-1 and J is TRBJ2-4; 9 positions match TRBD1. This CDR3 contains 16 residues. After removal of 5 bases from V and 3 bases from J, the junction contained 11 bases not matched to a gene. CDR1 is DFQATT and CDR2 is SNEGSKA in the germline V gene (reference sequence). The CDR3 sequence is CSAGLQGAGGKNIQYF. The CDR3 DNA reads as TGCAGTGCTGGTTTACAGGGGGCAGGAGGCAAAAACATTCAGTACTTC.

For this clonotype: A much larger clone differs by one base, so this may be a read error. V and J are TRBV5-6 and TRBJ1-1, with D hard to call. V was cut by 3 bases and J by 5 bases, with 20 bases left in between. The germline V gene encodes CDR1 SGHDT and CDR2 YYEEEE. This CDR3 has 16 residues. The CDR3 here is CASSSEEVQSVTEAFF. The CDR3 coding sequence is TGTGCCAGCAGCTCAGAAGAGGTACAAAGCGTAACTGAAGCTTTCTTT.

This clonotype was detected many times. The rearrangement joins TRBV28 to TRBJ2-7; D call uncertain. The germline gives CDR1 MDHEN, CDR2 SYDVKM. V lost 6 bases and J 7 bases, leaving 22 bases between the germline ends. The CDR3 runs to 15 residues. CDR3 in amino acids: CASSYRTKSFWEQYF. CDR3 sequence (DNA): TGTGCCAGCAGCTACCGAACAAAGAGCTTTTGGGAGCAGTACTTC.

This clonotype was counted ten times or more. The chain uses TRBV12-3 or TRBV12-4 and TRBJ2-7; D gene uncertain. The CDR3 has 12 residues. Trimming shortened V by 5 bases and J by 3 bases, and 8 bases separated the two germline ends. CDR3 sequence (DNA): TGTGCCAGCAGTCAGGTAGTCTACGAGCAGTACTTC. As protein: CASSQVVYEQYF.

This clonotype was seen repeatedly, ten times or more. This chain joins TRBV6-9 and TRBJ1-1, with D perhaps matching TRBD1 (6 bases). V gave up 7 bases and J gave up 0 bases, with 12 bases separating them. Germline loops: CDR1 MNHGY, CDR2 SVAAGI. The CDR3 totals 14 residues. The CDR3 DNA reads TGTGCCAGCAAGGGACACAGAATGAACACTGAAGCTTTCTTT. Amino acid sequence: CASKGHRMNTEAFF.

V is TRBV28 and J is TRBJ1-1; D is undetermined. Germline V CDR1 and CDR2: MDHEN, SYDVKM. Trimming stripped 6 bases from V and 7 bases from J, with 9 bases between. The CDR3 has 11 residues. CDR3 in DNA: TGTGCCAGCAGCCTTTCGATTGAAGCTTTCTTT. As protein: CASSLSIEAFF. Variable domain in full (rest from reference TRBV28 and TRBJ1-1): DVKVTQSSRYLVKRTGEKVFLECVQDMDHENMFWYRQDPGLGLRLIYFSYDVKMKEKGDIPEGYSVSREKKERFSLILESASTNQTSMYLCASSLSIEAFFGQGTRLTVV.

The chain links TRBV18 to TRBJ2-7, with D uncertain. Per the germline V gene, CDR1 is KGHSH and CDR2 is LQKENI. This CDR3 contains 13 residues. V was clipped by 6 bases and J by 3 bases, with 12 bases between them. The CDR3 spells CASSPRANYEQYF. The DNA of the CDR3 is TGTGCCAGCTCCCCCCGGGCCAACTACGAGCAGTACTTC.

This clonotype was seen at least ten times. The chain carries TRBV15 and TRBJ1-1; 11 bases are shared with TRBD1. Per germline, CDR1 LNHNV and CDR2 YYDKDF (reference sequence). V was clipped by 5 bases and J by 4 bases; unmatched bases: 3. The CDR3 is 14 amino acids. The CDR3 DNA sequence: TGTGCCACCAGCTCCGGGACAGGGGGCACTGAAGCTTTCTTT. Protein product: CATSSGTGGTEAFF.

V and J are TRBV11-3 and TRBJ1-6; 9 bases fit TRBD1. V was clipped by 5 bases and J by 6 bases; unmatched bases: 5. Germline lookup yields CDR1 SGHNT and CDR2 YENEEA. The CDR3 extends over 15 amino acids. CDR3 nucleotides: TGTGCCAGCAGCCGGACAGGGGACATTAATTCACCCCTCCACTTT. Residues: CASSRTGDINSPLHF.

The CDR3 nucleotides read TGTGCCAGCAGCTTGGCCGACGGAATGAACACTGAAGCTTTCTTT. Encoded protein: CASSLADGMNTEAFF. The rearrangement joins TRBV5-6 to TRBJ1-1; D is unclear. The V gene's germline CDR1 is SGHDT and CDR2 YYEEEE. The germline V and J ends were trimmed by 0 bases and 0 bases, with 9 bases remaining between them. The CDR3 consists of 15 residues.

This chain uses TRBV7-2 with TRBJ2-5; the match to TRBD2 covers 7 bases. The trim removed 2 bases at V and 5 bases at J, leaving 5 bases unmatched. The CDR3 runs 14 residues. CDR1 is SGHTA, CDR2 FQGNSA, per germline. CDR3 sequence reads: CASSLTRTRETQYF. The CDR3 DNA sequence: TGTGCCAGCAGCTTAACCCGGACTAGGGAGACCCAGTACTTC.

This clonotype was counted ten times or more. The chain uses TRBV19 and TRBJ2-7; D remains unclear. Trimming cost V 3 bases and J 7 bases, with 10 bases left between them. The CDR3 covers 12 residues. Germline-derived CDR1 and CDR2 are LNHDA and SQIVND (reference sequence). CDR3 sequence reads: CASSIEHGEQYF. The CDR3 DNA is TGTGCCAGTAGTATCGAACACGGGGAGCAGTACTTC.

The table lists this clonotype with many counts. V gene TRBV6-1 combines with J gene TRBJ1-1; 10 bases fit TRBD1. Germline V gene lookup returns CDR1 MNHNS and CDR2 SASEGT. The V and J ends lost 6 bases and 4 bases, in that order; junction bases with no gene match: 11. This CDR3 region has 16 residues. Here the CDR3 DNA reads TGTGCCAGCAGCCGGGGACGGACAGGGGGACTCACTGAAGCTTTCTTT. Encoded protein: CASSRGRTGGLTEAFF.

This clonotype was seen at least ten times. DNA of the CDR3: TGTGCCTGGAAAGAGAACAGGGTGGGAAACACCATATATTTT. Protein product: CAWKENRVGNTIYF. The rearrangement joins TRBV7-2 to TRBJ1-3; tentative D call: TRBD1 (6 bases). The CDR3 runs 14 residues. Germline CDR1 is SGHTA and CDR2 is FQGNSA. V gave up 11 bases and J gave up 4 bases, with 18 bases separating them.

The chain recombines TRBV28 with TRBJ2-5, with a possible D match to TRBD2 (6 bases). The CDR3 is made up of 18 amino acids. The germline V gene encodes CDR1 MDHEN and CDR2 SYDVKM. Trimming removed 6 bases at V and 0 bases at J, with 23 bases between. The CDR3 DNA sequence: TGTGCCAGCAGCCCCATGGGAGGAGCGGAGACGGACCAAGAGACCCAGTACTTC. Translating gives CASSPMGGAETDQETQYF.

In the case of this clonotype: Being one base from a much bigger clone, this may be a read error. The chain recombines TRBV6-1 with TRBJ2-2; 8 bases agree with TRBD1. Germline CDR1 MNHNS, CDR2 SASEGT. Germline trimming cut 6 bases from V and 4 bases from J; bases unmatched to any gene: 4. This CDR3 is 14 amino acids long. CDR3 residues: CASSTGGSTGELFF. Here the CDR3 DNA reads TGTGCCAGCAGCACAGGGGGGAGCACCGGGGAGCTGTTTTTT.

This clonotype was recorded at least ten times. The CDR3 coding sequence is TGCGCCAGCAGCTTGTCCGGACAGGGTACTGAAGCTTTCTTT. This gives the protein CASSLSGQGTEAFF. The chain uses TRBV5-1 and TRBJ1-1, with TRBD1 identical over 8 bases. This CDR3 has 14 residues. Germline CDR1 and CDR2: SGHRS and YFSETQ. J gave up 5 bases and V 1 base, and 4 bases lay outside the gene matches. The full variable domain, completed using reference TRBV5-1 and TRBJ1-1, is KAGVTQTPRYLIKTRGQQVTLSCSPISGHRSVSWYQQTPGQGLQFLFEYFSETQRNKGNFPGRFSGRQFSNSRSEMNVSTLELGDSALYLCASSLSGQGTEAFFGQGTRLTVV.

This clonotype occurred many times. CDR3: CASSLTTIRVGGKNQPQHF. The CDR3 DNA follows: TGTGCCAGTAGTCTCACGACGATCAGGGTTGGGGGGAAGAATCAGCCCCAGCATTTT. The V call is TRBV19, the J call TRBJ1-5; D is possibly TRBD1 (5 bases). Trimming took off 5 bases at V and 4 bases at J, with 27 bases between the two ends. Germline CDR1 LNHDA, CDR2 SQIVND (reference sequence). CDR3 length: 19 amino acids.

This clonotype was observed many times. This chain uses TRBV12-3 or TRBV12-4 with TRBJ2-5; 8 nucleotides match TRBD2. The CDR3 runs to 16 residues. V shed 3 bases, J shed 3 bases, and the junction held 9 bases outside the gene matches. The CDR3 loop is CASSFFAGGLKETQYF. In DNA, the CDR3 is TGTGCCAGCAGTTTCTTCGCGGGGGGCCTGAAAGAGACCCAGTACTTC.

This clonotype was observed many times. The rearrangement uses TRBV7-6 and TRBJ1-6; perhaps TRBD1 as D (5 bases). CDR3 length: 16 residues. Germline V gene sequence: CDR1 SGHVS, CDR2 FNYEAQ. V lost 5 bases and J lost 0, with 11 bases in between. In DNA form, the CDR3 reads TGTGCCAGCAGCCCCGGGGGGAGCTCCTATAATTCACCCCTCCACTTT. Translating it yields CASSPGGSSYNSPLHF.

In its sample, this clonotype was seen many times. This sequence joins TRBV4-1 and TRBJ1-1; 7 nucleotides agree with TRBD1. V gave up 1 base and J gave up 6 bases; unmatched junction bases: 5. Germline V gene lookup returns CDR1 MGHRA and CDR2 YSYEKL. The CDR3 covers 14 residues. As DNA, the CDR3 is TGCGCCAGCAGCCAAGGGAACAGGGGATCTGAAGCTTTCTTT. Its protein is CASSQGNRGSEAFF.